What follows is one TCR beta chain and its context. As yet, its antigen is unknown. Both 60 Vbeta primers and 13 Jbeta primers went into the PCR. Here immunoSEQ multiplex PCR was the method, and the copy in TCRdb shows in-frame clones only, minus some. The table has some 95,000 clones, 60% to 85% seen once; the top ten hold roughly 5%. Trimming took 8 bases from V and 4 from J, leaving 17 bases between them. Germline values: CDR1 LNHDA, CDR2 SQIVND (reference sequence). The CDR3 loop spans 14 amino acids. The sample originates from a study of cytomegalovirus exposure and HLA in healthy donors. Study-wide background: Of all 400 or so donors who were genotyped, 70% to 85% belonged to the Caucasian-associated ancestry cluster. Study conclusions and caveats: HLA-A and HLA-B allele assignments for most subjects were reportedly predicted accurately using TCR beta sequences. About 87% or about 30% of the time was how often most TCR beta V segments were productive, according to an earlier analysis.

The sequencing input was PBMCs. The rearrangement links TRBV19 to TRBJ1-1; D is possibly TRBD1 (5 bases). This clonotype was obtained from a middle-aged woman in good health and CMV-seronegative. The CDR3 protein is CASYPRGGSTEAFF. The DNA for the CDR3 is TGTGCCAGTTATCCCCGGGGCGGGAGCACTGAAGCTTTCTTT. The full variable domain, its missing parts supplied by reference TRBV19 and TRBJ1-1, is DGGITQSPKYLFRKEGQNVTLSCEQNLNHDAMYWYRQDPGQGLRLIYYSQIVNDFQKGDIAEGYSVSREKKESFPLTVTSAQKNPTAFYLCASYPRGGSTEAFFGQGTRLTVV.